These T cell receptor beta chains were read from a single sample in a study of blood T cell repertoires in COVID-19. Data came from immunoSEQ multiplex PCR; TCRdb stores just in-frame clones and leaves some out. The table shows some 96,000 clones, with roughly 86% occurring only once. Sequencing was done on a sample of peripheral blood. The receptors were gathered from a man aged 45-65 years with acute or convalescent COVID-19. CDR3s include the opening cysteine and the closing phenylalanine or tryptophan. Fields, in order: D gene, V gene, clone size, J gene, CDR3 DNA, CDR3 protein. A D gene is named only where the DNA matches it firmly. The size entry is marked missing in some rows and otherwise reads once, few, many or a size class.

-	TRBV6-5	-	TRBJ2-2	TGTGCCAGCAGGCGGAACACCGGGGAGCTGTTTTTT	CASRRNTGELFF
-	TRBV19	-	TRBJ2-2	TGTGCCAGCTGGGGGCAGGGGAACACCGGGGAGCTGTTTTTT	CASWGQGNTGELFF
-	TRBV27	-	TRBJ2-7	TGTGCCAGCAGCCTACAGGGTTCGTTCTACGAGCAGTACTTC	CASSLQGSFYEQYF
TRBD2	TRBV2	few	TRBJ2-1	TGTGCCAGCATGGGCGGGAGGACCATTTACAATGAGCAGTTCTTC	CASMGGRTIYNEQFF
-	TRBV3-1/TRBV3-2	-	TRBJ2-3	TGTGCCAGCAGCCGATTAGCGGCCTACACAGATACGCAGTATTTT	CASSRLAAYTDTQYF
TRBD1	TRBV7-2	-	TRBJ2-1	TGTGCCAGCAGCCAAGGACAGGGACGAAATGAGCAGTTCTTC	CASSQGQGRNEQFF
TRBD2	TRBV7-2	few	TRBJ2-7	TGTGCCAGCAGTTCCCTCAGACTAGCGGGAGGCCGGACCTACGAGCAGTACTTC	CASSSLRLAGGRTYEQYF
-	TRBV5-6	-	TRBJ1-1	TGTGCCAGCAGCTCGGGGTGGGTGAACACTGAAGCTTTCTTT	CASSSGWVNTEAFF
TRBD1	TRBV11-2	-	TRBJ1-1	TGTGCCAGCAGCGGACAGGAGAACACTGAAGCTTTCTTT	CASSGQENTEAFF
TRBD1	TRBV5-8	-	TRBJ2-5	TGTGCCAGCAAAGAGGGGGCAGAGACCCAGTACTTC	CASKEGAETQYF
-	TRBV6-5	-	TRBJ2-1	TGTGCCAGCACCCTAGGGGTCAATGAGCAGTTCTTC	CASTLGVNEQFF
TRBD1	TRBV13	-	TRBJ1-2	TGTGCCAGCAGCCCCCCCGTAGGACAGGGGTTAGGCTACACCTTC	CASSPPVGQGLGYTF
-	TRBV6-5	-	TRBJ2-2	TGTGCCAGCGTATTAGCTGGGGAGCTGTTTTTT	CASVLAGELFF
TRBD1	TRBV4-1	-	TRBJ1-2	TGCGCCAGCAGCCCTGGACAGGGCACAGACTATGGCTACACCTTC	CASSPGQGTDYGYTF
TRBD2	TRBV10-1	-	TRBJ2-1	TGCGCCAGCAGTGAGTCACCGGGACTAGCGGCTTCGAATGAGCAGTTCTTC	CASSESPGLAASNEQFF
TRBD1	TRBV4-2	-	TRBJ2-1	TGTGCCAGCAGCCAACCAGACAGGGGGCACGATGAGCAGTTCTTC	CASSQPDRGHDEQFF
-	TRBV7-9	-	TRBJ2-7	TGTGCCAGCAGCTTAGAGAGGAGGGCTGGGTACGAGCAGTACTTC	CASSLERRAGYEQYF
-	TRBV27	once	TRBJ1-5	TGTGCCAGCGGAGCCATCAATAGCAATCAGCCCCAGCATTTT	CASGAINSNQPQHF
-	TRBV4-1	-	TRBJ1-2	TGCGCCAGCAGCCAAGATACCGCGGGTAACTATGGCTACACCTTC	CASSQDTAGNYGYTF
-	TRBV11-3	once	TRBJ2-1	TGTGCCAGCAGCTTAGAGTTTCGGGGTGGCAATGAGCAGTTCTTC	CASSLEFRGGNEQFF
TRBD1	TRBV6-5	-	TRBJ1-6	TGTGCCAGCAGTTACGGGGGACAGCGGTATAATTCACCCCTCCACTTT	CASSYGGQRYNSPLHF
-	TRBV5-1	once	TRBJ1-2	TGCGCCAGCAGCTTGGATCCGGGAAGCTATGGCTACACCTTC	CASSLDPGSYGYTF
TRBD1	TRBV6-5	-	TRBJ2-4	TGTGCCAGCAGCTCGGGACAGATAATTTACTTC	CASSSGQIIYF
-	TRBV6-5	-	TRBJ1-4	TGTGCCAGCAGTTACAGGCGGCCGATTAATGAAAAACTGTTTTTT	CASSYRRPINEKLFF
-	TRBV6-6	-	TRBJ1-3	TGTGCCAGCAGTAGCCGTCGGGTCTCTGGAAACACCATATATTTT	CASSSRRVSGNTIYF
-	TRBV30	-	TRBJ2-7	TGTGCCTGGAGATGGCACCACTACGAGCAGTACTTC	CAWRWHHYEQYF
TRBD2	TRBV18	few	TRBJ2-1	TGTGCCAGCTCACCACCCGGACTAGCTGTCAACAATGAGCAGTTCTTC	CASSPPGLAVNNEQFF
TRBD2	TRBV18	-	TRBJ2-1	TGTGCCAGCTCACCTTCTAGCGGAAGCTCCTACAATGAGCAGTTCTTC	CASSPSSGSSYNEQFF
-	TRBV30	-	TRBJ1-5	TGTGCCTGGAGTCCAGGACAGTCCAATCAGCCCCAGCATTTT	CAWSPGQSNQPQHF
TRBD1	TRBV12-3/TRBV12-4	-	TRBJ1-2	TGTGCCAGCAGTTCTGGACAGGCAGGCTACACCTTC	CASSSGQAGYTF
-	TRBV9	-	TRBJ2-5	TGTGCCAGCGGGCGGGAAGGGACCCAGTACTTC	CASGREGTQYF
-	TRBV28	-	TRBJ2-7	TGTGCCAGCAGCCGTACCGGGGAGTACGAGCAGTACTTC	CASSRTGEYEQYF
TRBD1	TRBV6-5	-	TRBJ1-2	TGTGCCAGCAGGAAGACCGGGACAGGGGGCTACGGCTACACCTTC	CASRKTGTGGYGYTF
-	TRBV12-5	-	TRBJ1-1	TGTGCTAGTGCCTCACAGGGCTACACTGAAGCTTTCTTT	CASASQGYTEAFF
-	TRBV11-2	-	TRBJ2-3	TGTGCCAGCAGCTCAATTGGGGGGATGGCCACAGATACGCAGTATTTT	CASSSIGGMATDTQYF
-	TRBV7-9	-	TRBJ2-3	TGTGCCAGCAGCTTAGGGAGAGCTGCACAGGGCACAGATACGCAGTATTTT	CASSLGRAAQGTDTQYF
TRBD1	TRBV5-1	-	TRBJ1-1	TGCGCCAGCAGGATGACAGGGGGCGCCGACACTGAAGCTTTCTTT	CASRMTGGADTEAFF
-	TRBV7-8	few	TRBJ2-7	TGTGCCAGCAGCTATGGGCTACCTTGGCACGAGCAGTACTTC	CASSYGLPWHEQYF
TRBD2	TRBV6-5	-	TRBJ2-7	TGTGCCAGCAGTTCCTCCGGGACTAGCTTCCACGAGCAGTACTTC	CASSSSGTSFHEQYF
TRBD2	TRBV6-2/TRBV6-3	-	TRBJ2-7	TGTGCCAGCAGTTCCAGCGGGACTTCCTACGAGCAGTACTTC	CASSSSGTSYEQYF
TRBD1	TRBV3-1/TRBV3-2	once	TRBJ1-2	TGTGCCACCACCAAAAGCCGACAGGGGAGTGGCTACACCTTC	CATTKSRQGSGYTF
TRBD2	TRBV5-1	-	TRBJ2-7	TGCGCCAGCAGCTCACGGACTAGCGGGACCGAGCAGTACTTC	CASSSRTSGTEQYF
-	TRBV28	once	TRBJ2-2	TGTGCCAGCATTGCTAGGAGCACAACCGGGGAGCTGTTTTTT	CASIARSTTGELFF
-	TRBV11-3	-	TRBJ2-3	TGTGCCAGCCGTCCGACAGCTAGCACAGATACGCAGTATTTT	CASRPTASTDTQYF
TRBD1	TRBV10-3	-	TRBJ1-5	TGTGCCATCAGCCAGGACAGGGCCCTAAATCAGCCCCAGCATTTT	CAISQDRALNQPQHF
-	TRBV2	-	TRBJ2-1	TGTGCCAGCAGTGAAATGAGGGTTGGGAGCTCCTACAATGAGCAGTTCTTC	CASSEMRVGSSYNEQFF
-	TRBV7-9	-	TRBJ1-4	TGTGCCAGCAGCACCAGGATTGCAACTAATGAAAAACTGTTTTTT	CASSTRIATNEKLFF
-	TRBV6-5	-	TRBJ1-1	TGTGCCAGCAGTTACGCCTTATCCGGCACTGAAGCTTTCTTT	CASSYALSGTEAFF
-	TRBV7-9	-	TRBJ2-1	TGTGCCAGCAGCTTGGTTGCGGGCTCCTACAATGAGCAGTTCTTC	CASSLVAGSYNEQFF
TRBD2	TRBV24-1	-	TRBJ2-3	TGTGCCACCAGTGATAGCGGGGGCATGAGCGCAGATACGCAGTATTTT	CATSDSGGMSADTQYF
-	TRBV5-6	few	TRBJ2-7	TGTGCCAGCAGCCTGCGACAGGTTAGCTCCTACGAGCAGTACTTC	CASSLRQVSSYEQYF
TRBD1	TRBV3-1/TRBV3-2	-	TRBJ1-4	TGTGCCAGCAGCGCACGACAGGGCATGTATGAAAAACTGTTTTTT	CASSARQGMYEKLFF